Below are 19 T cell receptor beta chains sequenced from a single sample in a study of cytomegalovirus exposure and HLA in healthy donors. The PCR had 60 Vbeta and 13 Jbeta primers. TCRdb's table, derived via immunoSEQ multiplex PCR, lists solely in-frame clones and lacks some. The sample shows approximately 160,000 clones, approximately 80% of them seen only once. The source material was PBMCs. These receptors were obtained from a woman aged 50 to 60 in good health and CMV-seropositive.

The table lists this clone with a count of one. The CDR3 is CASSPTGVGNEKLFF. The DNA for the CDR3 is TGTGCCAGTAGCCCGACAGGGGTGGGTAATGAAAAACTGTTTTTT. V gene TRBV19 combines with J gene TRBJ1-4; 8 positions match TRBD1. CDR3 size: 15 residues. Germline-derived CDR1 and CDR2 are LNHDA and SQIVND (reference sequence). V lost 6 bases to trimming and J lost 4 bases; unmatched junction nucleotides: 7. Supplemented by reference TRBV19 and TRBJ1-4, the full variable domain reads DGGITQSPKYLFRKEGQNVTLSCEQNLNHDAMYWYRQDPGQGLRLIYYSQIVNDFQKGDIAEGYSVSREKKESFPLTVTSAQKNPTAFYLCASSPTGVGNEKLFFGSGTQLSVL.

This chain links TRBV7-3 with TRBJ1-1; tentative D call: TRBD1 (5 bases). From germline, CDR1 is SGHTA and CDR2 FQGTGA. The V gene lost 2 bases and the J gene lost 0 bases, with 10 bases spanning the gap. The CDR3 is 15 amino acids. The CDR3 sequence is CASSLGGGMNTEAFF. CDR3 coding DNA: TGTGCCAGCAGCTTAGGGGGGGGGATGAACACTGAAGCTTTCTTT.

The rearrangement links TRBV30 to TRBJ2-7; 10 bases are a match to TRBD1. CDR3 size: 12 residues. J gave up 6 bases and V 5 bases, and 4 bases lay outside the gene matches. Looked up from germline, CDR1 is GTSNPN and CDR2 is SVGIG (reference sequence). Written as DNA, the CDR3 is TGTGCCTGGTCCCGGGACAGGGGCGAGCAGTACTTC. Translated, it gives CAWSRDRGEQYF.

This chain joins TRBV19 and TRBJ2-3, with 8 bases identical to TRBD1. J gave up 1 base and V 4 bases, and 7 bases lay outside the gene matches. CDR1 is LNHDA, CDR2 SQIVND, per germline (reference sequence). CDR3 length: 16 amino acids. The CDR3 region is CASSSDRGLGTDTQYF. Written as DNA, the CDR3 is TGTGCCAGTAGTAGCGACAGGGGTTTAGGCACAGATACGCAGTATTTT.

This clone was observed a single time. The V call is TRBV7-2, the J call TRBJ2-7, with 7 bases identical to TRBD2. CDR1 is SGHTA, CDR2 FQGNSA, per germline. CDR3 length: 16 amino acids. J lost 3 bases, V lost 1 base, and 9 bases had no gene match. The CDR3 spells CASSLGYVGGGYEQYF. CDR3 sequence (DNA): TGTGCCAGCAGCTTAGGGTACGTCGGCGGGGGCTACGAGCAGTACTTC.

This chain links TRBV19 with TRBJ2-3; TRBD2 matches 14 bases. The CDR3 extends over 17 amino acids. The germline V gene encodes CDR1 LNHDA and CDR2 SQIVND (reference sequence). The trim removed 7 bases at V and 4 bases at J, leaving 10 bases unmatched. The CDR3 nucleotides read TGTGCCAGTACCCCATCCCGACTAGCGGGAGGGGCAGATACGCAGTATTTT. Protein product: CASTPSRLAGGADTQYF. Looking up the rest from reference TRBV19 and TRBJ2-3 gives the full variable domain: DGGITQSPKYLFRKEGQNVTLSCEQNLNHDAMYWYRQDPGQGLRLIYYSQIVNDFQKGDIAEGYSVSREKKESFPLTVTSAQKNPTAFYLCASTPSRLAGGADTQYFGPGTRLTVL.

The chain employs TRBV15 and TRBJ1-1, with TRBD1 matching over 9 bases. The V gene's germline CDR1 is LNHNV and CDR2 YYDKDF (reference sequence). This CDR3 spans 15 amino acids. V trimming: 4 bases; J trimming: 9 bases; junction bases outside the gene matches: 12. CDR3 in DNA: TGTGCCACCAGCAAGGACAGGGGTAACGTCGTGAAAGCTTTCTTT. Protein: CATSKDRGNVVKAFF.

This chain uses TRBV6-5 with TRBJ1-1; weak D call: TRBD1 (5 bases). V lost 5 bases and J lost 1, with 8 bases in between. The CDR3 runs 13 residues. Germline lookup yields CDR1 MNHEY and CDR2 SVGAGI. DNA for the CDR3: TGTGCCAGCAGTGAACAGGCGAACACTGAAGCTTTCTTT. It specifies CASSEQANTEAFF.

On this clone itself: At one end, the junction sequence differs from germline, possibly due to a read error. This chain connects TRBV7-2 to TRBJ2-3; 7 bases fit TRBD2. Germline V CDR1 and CDR2: SGHTA, FQGNSA. CDR3 length: 11 amino acids. The CDR3 protein is CASSLRTRKNF. The CDR3 coding sequence is TGTGCCAGCAGCTTAAGGACTAGGAAGAATTTT.

The chain carries TRBV11-2 and TRBJ2-5, with D maybe TRBD2 (5 bases). Germline V lookup: CDR1 SGHAT, CDR2 FQNNGV. V lost 5 bases to trimming and J lost 5 bases, with 15 bases between them. The CDR3 is 14 amino acids. CDR3 residues: CASSAPPPGETQYF. The CDR3 DNA is TGTGCCAGCAGCGCCCCCCCTCCGGGGGAGACCCAGTACTTC.

Comment on this clone: An end of the junction does not agree with germline; a read error may underlie this. The chain recombines TRBV7-7 with TRBJ1-2; D call uncertain. Germline V gives CDR1 SSHAT, CDR2 FNYEAQ (reference sequence). There are 19 residues in the CDR3. CDR3 amino acids: CASSWPREGVPVDRYGYTF. For the CDR3, the DNA is TGTGCTAGCAGCTGGCCCCGGGAGGGCGTACCTGTTGATCGCTATGGCTACACCTTC.

The chain employs TRBV4-2 and TRBJ2-1, with a weak D call TRBD1 (6 bases). Germline V gene sequence: CDR1 LGHNA, CDR2 YNFKEQ. This CDR3 spans 16 amino acids. V dropped 4 bases and J dropped 0 bases, with 13 bases sitting between them. In nucleotides, the CDR3 is TGTGCCAGCAGCCGAACAGACAGGACCTCCTACAATGAGCAGTTCTTC. Its protein product is CASSRTDRTSYNEQFF.

The chain couples TRBV7-6 to TRBJ2-2; D might be TRBD1 (5 bases). The germline CDR1 and CDR2 sequences are SGHVS and FNYEAQ. This CDR3 comprises 15 residues. V was shortened by 2 bases and J by 3 bases, with 10 bases between the two germline ends. CDR3 nucleotides: TGTGCCAGCAGCTTATCTCCAGGGCACACCGGGGAGCTGTTTTTT. Translation: CASSLSPGHTGELFF.

The V call is TRBV6-4, the J call TRBJ1-2, with 11 bases matching TRBD1. The CDR3 covers 16 residues. Germline CDR1 reads MRHNA; CDR2 reads SNTAGT. The trim removed 6 bases at V and 6 bases at J, leaving 12 bases unmatched. CDR3 bases: TGTGCCAGCAGACCGGGACAGGGGGTTTCCAAGGATGGCTACACCTTC. Its protein product is CASRPGQGVSKDGYTF.

The CDR3 region has the DNA TGTGCCAGTAGCCCCACCGGACTAGATAATTCACCCCTCCACTTT. Protein: CASSPTGLDNSPLHF. V is TRBV19 and J is TRBJ1-6; unclear D gene. Germline CDR1 is LNHDA and CDR2 is SQIVND (reference sequence). The V and J ends lost 6 bases and 5 bases respectively, with 14 bases between them. The length of the CDR3 is 15 residues.

Details on this clone: No DNA is shown, since the ends of the CDR3 on it are uncertain; the CDR3 is the one TCRdb lists. The V gene is TRBV7-2, the J gene TRBJ1-2; the D call in the table, TRBD1, was not verified against the DNA. The germline V gene has CDR1 SGHTA and CDR2 FQGNSA. The CDR3 contains 12 residues when both ends are counted. The CDR3: CASSLVGQGTTF.

This clone turned up a few times. The rearrangement uses TRBV30 and TRBJ2-3, with 8 bases aligning to TRBD2. CDR3 length: 13 residues. The V and J ends lost 4 bases and 4 bases, in that order; junction bases with no gene match: 4. In germline, CDR1 is GTSNPN, CDR2 SVGIG (reference sequence). This CDR3 reads CAWNTGGADTQYF. The CDR3 DNA sequence: TGTGCCTGGAACACCGGGGGGGCAGATACGCAGTATTTT.

The chain carries TRBV5-1 and TRBJ2-3; no definite D call. Between the trimmed V and J ends, which lost 7 bases and 2 bases, there was a span of 17 bases. Germline V lookup: CDR1 SGHRS, CDR2 YFSETQ. This CDR3 has 15 amino acids. The chain's CDR3 is CASGEALSSTDTQYF. In DNA form, the CDR3 reads TGCGCCAGCGGAGAGGCTTTATCTTCCACAGATACGCAGTATTTT.

This chain joins TRBV10-3 and TRBJ1-3, with 12 bases matching TRBD1. Per germline, CDR1 ENHRY and CDR2 SYGVKD. The ends lost 2 bases at V and 1 base at J; junction bases unmatched: 3. The CDR3 is 17 residues long. In DNA form, the CDR3 reads TGTGCCATCAGTGAGCCGGGACAGGGGGCATCTGGAAACACCATATATTTT. Its translation: CAISEPGQGASGNTIYF.